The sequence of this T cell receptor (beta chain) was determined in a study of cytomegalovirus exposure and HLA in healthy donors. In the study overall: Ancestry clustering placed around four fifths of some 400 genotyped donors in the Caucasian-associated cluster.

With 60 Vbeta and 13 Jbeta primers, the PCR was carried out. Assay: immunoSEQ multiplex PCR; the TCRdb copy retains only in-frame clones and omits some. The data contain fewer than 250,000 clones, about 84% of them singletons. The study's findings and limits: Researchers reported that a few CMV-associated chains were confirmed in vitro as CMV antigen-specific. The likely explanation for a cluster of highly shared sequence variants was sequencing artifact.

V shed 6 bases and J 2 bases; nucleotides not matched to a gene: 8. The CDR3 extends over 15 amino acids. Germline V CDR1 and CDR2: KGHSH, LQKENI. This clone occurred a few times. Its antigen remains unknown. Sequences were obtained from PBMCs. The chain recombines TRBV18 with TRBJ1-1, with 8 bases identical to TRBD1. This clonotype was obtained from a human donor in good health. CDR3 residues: CASSHGTGGNTEAFF. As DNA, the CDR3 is TGTGCCAGCTCCCACGGGACAGGAGGCAACACTGAAGCTTTCTTT.